These 20 T cell receptor beta chains came from one sample sequenced in a study of blood T cell repertoires in COVID-19. Repertoires were generated with immunoSEQ multiplex PCR, while TCRdb's copy carries only in-frame clones and drops some. The sample holds about 150,000 clones, around 89% seen once. What was sequenced was peripheral blood. The receptors originated from a man aged 55 to 69 with active or convalescent COVID-19.

The chain uses TRBV11-2 and TRBJ1-1, with TRBD1 as a possible D gene (5 bases). V was trimmed by 0 bases and J by 1 base, leaving 9 bases between them. This CDR3 region has 15 residues. The germline V gene has CDR1 SGHAT and CDR2 FQNNGV. CDR3 bases: TGTGCCAGCAGCTTAGAGGGGGAGGGGAACACTGAAGCTTTCTTT. Translation gives CASSLEGEGNTEAFF. Drawing the rest from reference TRBV11-2 and TRBJ1-1, the complete variable domain is EAGVAQSPRYKIIEKRQSVAFWCNPISGHATLYWYQQILGQGPKLLIQFQNNGVVDDSQLPKDRFSAERLKGVDSTLKIQPAKLEDSAVYLCASSLEGEGNTEAFFGQGTRLTVV.

The V call is TRBV2, the J call TRBJ1-1; D ambiguous. CDR1 is SNHLY, CDR2 FYNNEI, per germline. The CDR3 is 14 residues long. Trimming cost V 7 bases and J 0 bases, with 12 bases left between them. In DNA, the CDR3 is TGTGCCAGCAACAGACGGAAGTTGAACACTGAAGCTTTCTTT. It translates to CASNRRKLNTEAFF. The whole variable domain, filled in from reference TRBV2 and TRBJ1-1, reads EPEVTQTPSHQVTQMGQEVILRCVPISNHLYFYWYRQILGQKVEFLVSFYNNEISEKSEIFDDQFSVERPDGSNFTLKIRSTKLEDSAMYFCASNRRKLNTEAFFGQGTRLTVV.

V gene TRBV4-1 combines with J gene TRBJ1-4, with 7 bases lining up with TRBD1. Germline CDR1 is MGHRA and CDR2 is YSYEKL. J lost 3 bases, V lost 3 bases, and 7 bases had no gene match. The CDR3 loop spans 16 amino acids. The CDR3 loop reads CASSHTGALSNEKLFF. The CDR3 nucleotides are TGCGCCAGCAGCCATACAGGGGCACTCTCTAATGAAAAACTGTTTTTT.

For the CDR3, the DNA is TGCAGCGTAGAGGGACAGGGTGGTGAAAAACTGTTTTTT. Protein: CSVEGQGGEKLFF. The chain links TRBV29-1 to TRBJ1-4; 9 nucleotides match TRBD1. The CDR3 has 13 amino acids. Germline CDR1 and CDR2: SQVTM and ANQGSEA. Trimming removed 6 bases from V and 7 bases from J; junction bases left unmatched: 6.

The chain carries TRBV18 and TRBJ1-5; no clear D. Trimming left V 6 bases short and J 5 bases short, with 8 bases between. From germline, CDR1 is KGHSH and CDR2 LQKENI. The CDR3 loop spans 12 amino acids. The CDR3 loop is CASSTSDQPQHF. The DNA of the CDR3 is TGTGCCAGCTCCACCAGCGATCAGCCCCAGCATTTT.

This clone was seen ten or more times. The chain employs TRBV6-5 and TRBJ1-2, with D possibly being TRBD1 (5 bases). Germline lookup yields CDR1 MNHEY and CDR2 SVGAGI. The CDR3 spans 12 residues. V was trimmed by 4 bases and J by 7 bases, leaving 10 bases between them. Here the CDR3 DNA reads TGTGCCAGCAGTTCCTGGGGGGGTGGCTACACCTTC. Its protein product is CASSSWGGGYTF.

In this sample, this clone turned up once. CDR3 sequence: CASSRDSEDTEAFF. CDR3 DNA sequence: TGTGCCAGCAGCCGGGACAGCGAGGACACTGAAGCTTTCTTT. The chain recombines TRBV7-2 with TRBJ1-1; TRBD1 matches at 7 bases. The germline CDR1 and CDR2 sequences are SGHTA and FQGNSA. Trimming at V came to 5 bases and at J to 3 bases, leaving 6 bases not matched to a gene. This CDR3 contains 14 residues.

The chain carries TRBV14 and TRBJ2-5; 10 bases match TRBD2. With 4 bases clipped from V and 4 bases from J, the junction kept 3 bases outside the gene matches. Germline V CDR1 and CDR2: SGHDN, FVKESK. The CDR3 extends over 14 amino acids. CDR3 loop: CASSRKREGETQYF. The CDR3, as DNA: TGTGCCAGCAGCCGGAAGCGGGAGGGAGAGACCCAGTACTTC.

The chain uses TRBV5-1 and TRBJ1-4; 11 bases agree with TRBD1. Germline lookup yields CDR1 SGHRS and CDR2 YFSETQ. V shed 1 base, J shed 7 bases, and the junction held 3 bases outside the gene matches. The CDR3 spans 15 residues. The DNA for the CDR3 is TGCGCCAGCAGCTTGAGTGGGACAGGGGGTGAAAAACTGTTTTTT. Translated: CASSLSGTGGEKLFF.

The chain is built from TRBV28 and TRBJ1-4; D is undetermined. This CDR3 is 11 amino acids long. Germline V CDR1 and CDR2: MDHEN, SYDVKM. Trimming took 9 bases from V and 8 from J, leaving 10 bases between them. DNA for the CDR3: TGTGCCAGTTCCGTGAGGGAAAAACTGTTTTTT. Protein product: CASSVREKLFF. Filled out from reference TRBV28 and TRBJ1-4, the complete variable domain reads DVKVTQSSRYLVKRTGEKVFLECVQDMDHENMFWYRQDPGLGLRLIYFSYDVKMKEKGDIPEGYSVSREKKERFSLILESASTNQTSMYLCASSVREKLFFGSGTQLSVL.

The chain is built from TRBV28 and TRBJ1-5; possible D gene TRBD1, 5 bases. Germline-derived CDR1 and CDR2 are MDHEN and SYDVKM. This CDR3 has 16 residues. Trimming left V 5 bases short and J 6 bases short, with 20 bases between. The CDR3 DNA reads as TGTGCCAGCAGTCCCCGATGGGGAGGGACGGGTCAGCCCCAGCATTTT. This codes for CASSPRWGGTGQPQHF. The full variable domain, completed using reference TRBV28 and TRBJ1-5, is DVKVTQSSRYLVKRTGEKVFLECVQDMDHENMFWYRQDPGLGLRLIYFSYDVKMKEKGDIPEGYSVSREKKERFSLILESASTNQTSMYLCASSPRWGGTGQPQHFGDGTRLSIL.

A single count supports this clone. This rearrangement joins TRBV5-1 to TRBJ1-1; D possibly corresponds to TRBD1 (5 bases). The V end lost 1 base, the J end lost 5 bases, and 12 bases lay between the germline ends. This CDR3 is built from 14 residues. Germline-derived CDR1 and CDR2 are SGHRS and YFSETQ. The CDR3 bases are TGCGCCAGCAGCTTGTTTAGGGGCAGGACTGAAGCTTTCTTT. Translation gives CASSLFRGRTEAFF.

Only a few counts were recorded for this clone. The gene calls are TRBV7-2 and TRBJ1-5, with D hard to call. V was pared by 2 bases and J by 6 bases, with 8 bases between. The CDR3 is 13 amino acids. CDR1 SGHTA and CDR2 FQGNSA come from the germline V gene. The CDR3 DNA sequence: TGTGCCAGCAGCTTAAGAGGGAGTCAGCCCCAGCATTTT. This translates into CASSLRGSQPQHF.

This chain uses TRBV5-6 with TRBJ2-1, with 14 bases matching TRBD2. The CDR3 is made up of 14 amino acids. Germline trimming cut 4 bases from V and 9 bases from J; bases unmatched to any gene: 3. Looked up from germline, CDR1 is SGHDT and CDR2 is YYEEEE. CDR3 in amino acids: CASSMGLAGVEQFF. CDR3 DNA: TGTGCCAGCAGCATGGGACTAGCGGGAGTTGAGCAGTTCTTC.

The chain couples TRBV28 to TRBJ2-7; D gene ambiguous. CDR3 size: 14 residues. Looked up from germline, CDR1 is MDHEN and CDR2 is SYDVKM. With 5 bases removed from V and 6 bases from J, the gap between germline ends came to 17 bases. CDR3: CASSPLRQATEQYF. CDR3 DNA sequence: TGTGCCAGCAGTCCCCTCCGGCAGGCTACCGAGCAGTACTTC.

The rearrangement uses TRBV5-4 and TRBJ1-5, with D maybe TRBD1 (5 bases). CDR1 and CDR2 (germline): SGHNT, YYREEE (reference sequence). Trimming took 0 bases from V and 5 from J, leaving 9 bases between them. The CDR3 is 14 residues long. The CDR3 sequence: CASSLGGGDQPQHF. The CDR3 nucleotides are TGTGCCAGCAGCTTGGGCGGGGGAGATCAGCCCCAGCATTTT.

This chain uses TRBV29-1 with TRBJ2-7; 8 bases agree with TRBD1. Unmatched junction bases numbered 10, after V lost 7 bases and J lost 5 bases. CDR3 length equals 13 residues. Per germline, CDR1 SQVTM and CDR2 ANQGSEA. CDR3 loop: CSGSTGEVHEQYF. The DNA of the CDR3 is TGCAGCGGTTCGACAGGGGAGGTCCACGAGCAGTACTTC.

The V call is TRBV7-2, the J call TRBJ1-6, with D uncertain. The V gene lost 5 bases and the J gene lost 8 bases, with 13 bases spanning the gap. Germline V lookup: CDR1 SGHTA, CDR2 FQGNSA. The CDR3 contains 14 residues. CDR3 sequence reads: CASSQLAGDSPLHF. The CDR3 DNA reads TGTGCCAGCAGCCAATTGGCGGGTGATTCACCCCTCCACTTT.

The V call is TRBV9, the J call TRBJ1-3, with 7 nucleotides matching TRBD1. This CDR3 spans 16 amino acids. Per germline, CDR1 SGDLS and CDR2 YYNGEE. Trimming cost V 3 bases and J 9 bases; bases outside gene matches: 15. The CDR3 protein is CASSADPRTGRGTIYF. The CDR3, as DNA: TGTGCCAGCAGCGCGGATCCCCGGACAGGTCGGGGCACCATATATTTT.

The V and J genes are TRBV10-3 and TRBJ1-4; 9 bases align to TRBD1. This CDR3 contains 14 residues. Germline CDR1 ENHRY, CDR2 SYGVKD. V lost 4 bases, J lost 7 bases, and 4 bases stayed unmatched. This CDR3 reads CAISAGQGGEKLFF. CDR3 DNA: TGTGCCATCAGTGCGGGACAGGGCGGTGAAAAACTGTTTTTT.